Listed below are T cell receptor beta chains from one sample, sequenced in a study of T cell responses to AZD1222 COVID-19 vaccine. Clones were read by immunoSEQ multiplex PCR, and TCRdb kept only the in-frame ones, dropping some. The repertoire holds more than 250,000 clones, with roughly 93% as singletons. The specimen was peripheral blood, collected on day 0 of AZD1222 vaccination. Receptors were obtained from an adult in good health. Both conserved end residues are part of each CDR3. Each record gives: D gene, clone size, V gene, J gene, CDR3 DNA, CDR3 protein. A D gene is named only where the DNA matches it firmly. A row's size may be missing; if present it is once, few, many or a size class.

D: TRBD1; size: -; V: TRBV9; J: TRBJ1-3; DNA: TGTGCCAGCAGCGTAGGGGGACAGCCTTACTCTGGAAACACCATATATTTT; CDR3: CASSVGGQPYSGNTIYF
D: -; size: -; V: TRBV6-5; J: TRBJ1-4; DNA: TGTGCCACCGGGACATACGATGAAAAACTGTTTTTT; CDR3: CATGTYDEKLFF
D: -; size: -; V: TRBV28; J: TRBJ1-2; DNA: TGTGCCAGCAGTTTAATAGGCTATGGCTACACCTTC; CDR3: CASSLIGYGYTF
D: -; size: once; V: TRBV16; J: TRBJ1-2; DNA: TGTGCCAGCAGCCAACTACAGGGCTATGGCTACACCTTC; CDR3: CASSQLQGYGYTF
D: -; size: -; V: TRBV5-1; J: TRBJ2-3; DNA: TGCGCCAGCAGCTTGGGACAGTTTAGCACAGATACGCAGTATTTT; CDR3: CASSLGQFSTDTQYF
D: -; size: -; V: TRBV27; J: TRBJ1-5; DNA: TGTGCCAGCAGTTTGCGGGACAGCAATCAGCCCCAGCATTTT; CDR3: CASSLRDSNQPQHF
D: TRBD1; size: -; V: TRBV11-3; J: TRBJ1-6; DNA: TGTGCCAGCAGCCTAAGCCAGGGGGCACCCCTCCACTTT; CDR3: CASSLSQGAPLHF
D: TRBD1; size: -; V: TRBV7-2; J: TRBJ1-2; DNA: TGTGCCAGCAGCTTAACGACAGGGTCGTATGGCTACACCTTC; CDR3: CASSLTTGSYGYTF
D: -; size: -; V: TRBV28; J: TRBJ1-2; DNA: TGTGCCAGCAGCCTACGACTGACAACGGGCTACACCTTC; CDR3: CASSLRLTTGYTF
D: TRBD1; size: once; V: TRBV6-5; J: TRBJ1-2; DNA: TGTGCCAGCAGTTCCCCGGGACGACAGGGAAGGGGCGGCTACACCTTC; CDR3: CASSSPGRQGRGGYTF
D: TRBD1; size: -; V: TRBV28; J: TRBJ1-2; DNA: TGTGCCAATCAGCACCGGGACAGGGTGCACTATGGCTACACCTTC; CDR3: CANQHRDRVHYGYTF
D: TRBD2; size: -; V: TRBV28; J: TRBJ2-7; DNA: TGTGCCAGTAGCGGGCCTAGCTCCTACGAGCAGTACTTC; CDR3: CASSGPSSYEQYF
D: -; size: -; V: TRBV9; J: TRBJ1-1; DNA: TGTGCCAGCAGCGTAGCTGGGGGGGGAACTGAAGCTTTCTTT; CDR3: CASSVAGGGTEAFF
D: -; size: -; V: TRBV28; J: TRBJ1-1; DNA: TGTGCCAGCAGTCTCATCGGGAACACTGAAGCTTTCTTT; CDR3: CASSLIGNTEAFF
D: -; size: once; V: TRBV28; J: TRBJ1-3; DNA: TGTGCCAGCAGCATTTGGAACACCATATATTTT; CDR3: CASSIWNTIYF
D: -; size: -; V: TRBV12-3/TRBV12-4; J: TRBJ1-2; DNA: TGTGCCAGCAGCCCGGTACAGGGTCAAGGCTACACCTTC; CDR3: CASSPVQGQGYTF
D: -; size: -; V: TRBV11-3; J: TRBJ1-1; DNA: TGTGCCAGCAGCTTAGAAGGGTGGACTGAAGCTTTCTTT; CDR3: CASSLEGWTEAFF
D: -; size: once; V: TRBV4-1; J: TRBJ2-7; DNA: TGCGCCAGCAGCCAAGATTGGTCCTTGTCCTACGAGCAGTACTTC; CDR3: CASSQDWSLSYEQYF